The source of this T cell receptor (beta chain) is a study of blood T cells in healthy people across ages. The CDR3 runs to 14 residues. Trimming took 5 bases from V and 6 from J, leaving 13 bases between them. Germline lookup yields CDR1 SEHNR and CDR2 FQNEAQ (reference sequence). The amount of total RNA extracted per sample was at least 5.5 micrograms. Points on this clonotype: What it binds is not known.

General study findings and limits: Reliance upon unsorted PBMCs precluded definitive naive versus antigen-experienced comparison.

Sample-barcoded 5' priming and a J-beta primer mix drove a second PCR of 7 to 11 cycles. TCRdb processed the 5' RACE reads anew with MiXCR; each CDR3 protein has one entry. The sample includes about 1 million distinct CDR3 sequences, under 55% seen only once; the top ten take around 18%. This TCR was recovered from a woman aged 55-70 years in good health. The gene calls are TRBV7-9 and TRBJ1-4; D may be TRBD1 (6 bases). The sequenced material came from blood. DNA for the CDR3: TGTGCCAGCAGCGAGAGGACAGCCTATGAAAAACTGTTTTTT. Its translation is CASSERTAYEKLFF.